The entry below gives a single T cell receptor (beta chain) sequence along with its context. Its antigen is as yet unknown. CDR1 and CDR2 (germline): MNHNS, SASEGT. This CDR3 is 17 amino acids long. V was trimmed by 4 bases and J by 0 bases, leaving 16 bases between them. This entry belongs to a study of T cells in Graves' hyperthyroidism and ophthalmopathy. RNA transcripts were the template for amplifying TCR beta CDR3 regions. HTBI primers were the set used in a first-round RT-PCR of the TCR CDR3. TCRdb re-called the multiplex PCR reads through MiXCR, storing one row per CDR3 protein. The sample consists of about 480,000 distinct CDR3 sequences, approximately 15% of them appearing once. Each diagnosis was grounded in clinical symptoms, serum thyroxine and TRAb, thyroid ultrasound, and orbital computed tomography. Study results and limitations: Blood shared most expanded thyroid clonotypes above 0.001.

The chain has TRBV6-1 and TRBJ1-3; D remains ambiguous. Sequenced material: blood. The TCR sequence derives from a woman between 18 and 29 years old with Graves' hyperthyroidism. CDR3 region: CASSGWQGSISGNTIYF. The CDR3 coding sequence is TGTGCCAGCAGTGGGTGGCAAGGCTCCATCTCTGGAAACACCATATATTTT.